This T cell receptor beta chain was recorded in a study of OX40 agonist ivuxolimab in advanced cancers. Study information: Patients received ivuxolimab, an intravenous treatment, every 2 weeks at 0.01 to 10 mg/kg.

This CDR3 region has 15 residues. The V gene end was trimmed by 6 bases and the J gene end by 4 bases; junction bases not matched to a gene: 7. The V gene's germline CDR1 is MNHNY and CDR2 SVGAGI (reference sequence). This table comes from immunoSEQ multiplex PCR, and its TCRdb copy is limited to in-frame clones, with some not included. The sample shows roughly 74,000 clones, about nine tenths of them seen only once. V is TRBV6-6 and J is TRBJ2-2, with 8 nucleotides matching TRBD1. This TCR was sampled from an adult with an advanced solid tumor such as melanoma, head and neck, liver or kidney cancer. This specimen consisted of CD4+ or CD8+ T cells sorted from blood, obtained in a trial of the OX40 agonist ivuxolimab. The CDR3 loop is CASSNPDRATGELFF. The CDR3, as DNA: TGTGCCAGCAGCAACCCGGACAGGGCCACCGGGGAGCTGTTTTTT.